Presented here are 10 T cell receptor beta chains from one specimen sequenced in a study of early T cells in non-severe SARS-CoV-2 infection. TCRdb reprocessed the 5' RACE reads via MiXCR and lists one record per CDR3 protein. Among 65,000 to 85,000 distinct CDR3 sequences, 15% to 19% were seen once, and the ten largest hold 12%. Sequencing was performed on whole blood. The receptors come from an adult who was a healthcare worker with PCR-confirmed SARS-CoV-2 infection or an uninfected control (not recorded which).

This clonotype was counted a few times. DNA for the CDR3: TGCGCCAGCAGCTTGGCGGGACAGCTCAATGAAAAACTGTTTTTT. Translating gives CASSLAGQLNEKLFF. The chain recombines TRBV5-1 with TRBJ1-4, with 7 positions matching TRBD1. V shed 0 bases and J 5 bases; nucleotides not matched to a gene: 4. Germline values: CDR1 SGHRS, CDR2 YFSETQ. The CDR3 spans 15 residues.

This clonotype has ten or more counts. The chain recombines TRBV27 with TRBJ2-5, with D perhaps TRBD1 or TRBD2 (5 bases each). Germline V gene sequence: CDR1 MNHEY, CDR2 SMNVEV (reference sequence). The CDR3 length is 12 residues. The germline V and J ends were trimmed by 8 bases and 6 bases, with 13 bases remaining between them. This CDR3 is CASSRGGKTQYF. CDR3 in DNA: TGTGCCAGCTCGCGTGGGGGAAAGACCCAGTACTTC.

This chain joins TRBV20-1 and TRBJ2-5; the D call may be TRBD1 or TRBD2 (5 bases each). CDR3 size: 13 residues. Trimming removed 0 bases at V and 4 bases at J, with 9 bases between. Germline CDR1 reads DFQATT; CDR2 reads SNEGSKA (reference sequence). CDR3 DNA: TGCAGTGCTAGAGATCTGGGACGAGAGACCCAGTACTTC. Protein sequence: CSARDLGRETQYF.

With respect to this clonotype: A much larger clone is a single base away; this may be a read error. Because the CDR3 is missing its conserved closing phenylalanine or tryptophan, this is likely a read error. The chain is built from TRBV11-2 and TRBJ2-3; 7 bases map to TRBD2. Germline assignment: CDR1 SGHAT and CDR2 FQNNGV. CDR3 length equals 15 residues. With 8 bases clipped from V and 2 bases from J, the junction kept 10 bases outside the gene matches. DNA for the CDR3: TGTGCCAGCGCTGGGGGGGAATTGATCACAGATACGCAGTATTTA. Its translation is CASAGGELITDTQYL.

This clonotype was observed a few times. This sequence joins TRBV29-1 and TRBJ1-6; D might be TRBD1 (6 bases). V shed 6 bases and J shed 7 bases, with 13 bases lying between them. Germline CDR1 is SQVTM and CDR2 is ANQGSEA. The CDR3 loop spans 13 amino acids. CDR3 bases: TGCAGCGTGTCCCGGGACACAAATTCACCCCTCCACTTT. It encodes CSVSRDTNSPLHF.

CDR3 amino acids: CSARDLGLAGYNEQFF. The CDR3 coding sequence is TGCAGTGCTAGAGATCTGGGGCTAGCGGGGTACAATGAGCAGTTCTTC. The chain recombines TRBV20-1 with TRBJ2-1, with 9 bases that match TRBD2. The germline V gene encodes CDR1 DFQATT and CDR2 SNEGSKA (reference sequence). The CDR3 extends over 16 amino acids. With 0 bases clipped from V and 4 bases from J, the junction kept 7 bases outside the gene matches.

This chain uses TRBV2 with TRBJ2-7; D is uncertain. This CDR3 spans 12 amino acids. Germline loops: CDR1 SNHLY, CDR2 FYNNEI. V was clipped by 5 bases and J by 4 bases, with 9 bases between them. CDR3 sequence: CASSTVQYEQYF. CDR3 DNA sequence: TGTGCCAGCAGTACCGTCCAGTACGAGCAGTACTTC.

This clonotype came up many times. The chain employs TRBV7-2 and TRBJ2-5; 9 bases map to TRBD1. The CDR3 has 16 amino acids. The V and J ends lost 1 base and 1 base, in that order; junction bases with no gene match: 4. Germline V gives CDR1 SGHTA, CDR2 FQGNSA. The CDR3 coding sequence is TGTGCCAGCAGCTTAGGACAGGGGGGTTCCCAAGAGACCCAGTACTTC. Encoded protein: CASSLGQGGSQETQYF.

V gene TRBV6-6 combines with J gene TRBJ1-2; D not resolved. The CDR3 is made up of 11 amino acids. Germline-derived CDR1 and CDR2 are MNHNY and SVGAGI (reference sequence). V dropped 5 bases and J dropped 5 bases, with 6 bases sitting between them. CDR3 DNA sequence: TGTGCCAGCAGTGACATATATGGCTACACCTTC. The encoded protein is CASSDIYGYTF.

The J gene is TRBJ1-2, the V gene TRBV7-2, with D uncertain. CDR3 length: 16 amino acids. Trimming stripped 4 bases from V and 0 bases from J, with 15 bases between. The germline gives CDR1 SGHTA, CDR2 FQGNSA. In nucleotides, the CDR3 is TGTGCCAGCAGCTCCCCCTCGGCGGCTACTAACTATGGCTACACCTTC. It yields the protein CASSSPSAATNYGYTF.